This entry lists 8 T cell receptor beta chains sequenced from one sample in a study of blood T cell repertoires in COVID-19. Method: immunoSEQ multiplex PCR; TCRdb's copy keeps in-frame clones and lacks some. The table lists tens of thousands of clones, approximately 82% of them singletons. The sample taken for sequencing was peripheral blood. Receptors were obtained from a human donor in a cohort sampled during active COVID-19.

This sequence joins TRBV7-8 and TRBJ2-7; 9 nucleotides line up with TRBD2. The germline gives CDR1 SGHVS, CDR2 FQNEAQ. The CDR3 length is 14 residues. With V trimmed by 5 bases and J by 6 bases, 8 bases remained unmatched. In DNA, the CDR3 is TGTGCCAGCAGCCCGGTGGGAGCGGGAGGCGAGCAGTACTTC. Amino acid sequence: CASSPVGAGGEQYF.

The V gene is TRBV3-1 (or the pseudogene TRBV3-2), the J gene TRBJ1-2; D not resolved. The CDR3 is 12 amino acids. CDR1 is LGHDT, CDR2 YNNKEL, per germline (reference sequence). Trimming removed 1 base from V and 4 bases from J, with 4 bases in between. The CDR3 DNA reads TGTGCCAGCAGCCAAGGCGGCTATGGCTACACCTTC. Its protein product is CASSQGGYGYTF.

This chain connects TRBV7-6 to TRBJ2-7; a weak D match, TRBD1 (6 bases). Germline V CDR1 and CDR2: SGHVS, FNYEAQ. CDR3 length: 13 residues. V shed 5 bases and J shed 5 bases, with 13 bases lying between them. CDR3 DNA: TGTGCCAGCAGCGTCCTCAACAGGGACGAGCAGTACTTC. It specifies CASSVLNRDEQYF.

This chain links TRBV3-1 (or the pseudogene TRBV3-2) with TRBJ1-2; D perhaps matches TRBD1 (5 bases). CDR3 length equals 13 residues. Germline V gene data show CDR1 as LGHDT and CDR2 as YNNKEL (reference sequence). V lost 3 bases and J lost 8, with 13 bases in between. DNA for the CDR3: TGTGCCAGCAGCCACGGGGGAATGAGCGGCTACACCTTC. Translation gives CASSHGGMSGYTF.

The chain joins TRBV12-5 to TRBJ1-2, with 8 nucleotides matching TRBD1. Trimming took 0 bases from V and 8 from J; bases not matched to a gene: 8. This CDR3 comprises 15 residues. Germline V CDR1 and CDR2: LGHNT, FRNRAP. The DNA of the CDR3 is TGTGCTAGTGGTTTGGTCCAGGGGGCATCTGTGGGCTACACCTTC. Translating it yields CASGLVQGASVGYTF.

This chain joins TRBV6-1 and TRBJ1-1, with D uncertain. This CDR3 region has 14 residues. Trimming pared 2 bases from V and 1 base from J, leaving 8 bases between. Germline V gene sequence: CDR1 MNHNS, CDR2 SASEGT. This chain's CDR3 is CASSETGRNTEAFF. CDR3 bases: TGTGCCAGCAGTGAAACCGGGAGGAACACTGAAGCTTTCTTT.

This chain links TRBV4-2 with TRBJ2-7, with TRBD2 matching 13 bases. The germline V gene has CDR1 LGHNA and CDR2 YNFKEQ. Trimming cost V 0 bases and J 1 base; bases outside gene matches: 12. This CDR3 is built from 20 residues. CDR3 protein: CASSQDRSTSGGGHSYEQYF. The CDR3 region has the DNA TGTGCCAGCAGCCAAGACAGGAGCACTAGCGGGGGGGGTCATTCCTACGAGCAGTACTTC.

The chain employs TRBV11-2 and TRBJ2-5; possible D gene TRBD2, 6 bases. V lost 1 base, J lost 5 bases, and 14 bases lay in between. CDR1 is SGHAT and CDR2 is FQNNGV in the germline V gene. This CDR3 region has 15 residues. In nucleotides, the CDR3 is TGTGCCAGCAGCTTAGTAGCGGCAGGGCAGGAGACCCAGTACTTC. Encoded protein: CASSLVAAGQETQYF.